The 32 T cell receptor beta chains presented below share a single source sample, sequenced in a study of CD8 T cells in ankylosing spondylitis. Using its own MiXCR run on the 5' RACE reads, TCRdb lists one record per CDR3 protein. The data contain 670,000 or so distinct CDR3 sequences, roughly 19% of them singletons. No antigen has been assigned to these receptors. Study conclusions and caveats: Blood from ankylosing spondylitis patients appeared to carry a characteristic roughly eight-variant TCR beta motif.

The sequenced sample was blood, either unsorted or a sorted T cell fraction (not recorded which). The receptors shown here come from a male donor with ankylosing spondylitis.

V usage is TRBV3-1 and J usage is TRBJ2-5; no reliable D call. Per germline, CDR1 LGHDT and CDR2 YNNKEL (reference sequence). This CDR3 is built from 13 residues. The V end was cut by 4 bases, the J end by 1 base, with 7 bases between. CDR3 in DNA: TGTGCCAGCAGCCTAGTTTTCCAAGAGACCCAGTACTTC. Residues: CASSLVFQETQYF.

The rearrangement uses TRBV19 and TRBJ1-1; D is uncertain. CDR1 and CDR2 (germline): LNHDA, SQIVND (reference sequence). V lost 7 bases and J lost 3, with 9 bases in between. This CDR3 contains 12 residues. The CDR3 region has the DNA TGTGCCAGTACCGGGTCGGACACTGAAGCTTTCTTT. This encodes CASTGSDTEAFF.

Ten or more counts support this clonotype. This chain joins TRBV15 and TRBJ2-1, with TRBD2 matching over 12 bases. Per germline, CDR1 LNHNV and CDR2 YYDKDF (reference sequence). The CDR3 extends over 16 amino acids. V was pared by 0 bases and J by 3 bases, with 0 bases of the junction left unmatched. The CDR3 sequence: CATSREGLAGYNEQFF. CDR3 nucleotides: TGTGCCACCAGCAGAGAGGGACTAGCGGGCTACAATGAGCAGTTCTTC.

This sequence joins TRBV6-5 and TRBJ1-5; D gene uncertain. This CDR3 has 15 residues. CDR1 is MNHEY, CDR2 SVGAGI, per germline. Trimming left V 2 bases short and J 3 bases short, with 11 bases between. CDR3: CASSYATDDNQPQHF. The DNA of the CDR3 is TGTGCCAGCAGTTACGCTACGGACGACAATCAGCCCCAGCATTTT.

This clonotype was recorded at least ten times. DNA for the CDR3: TGTGCCAGCAGTTACTCGATAAGGGGCAGACAATTTGGGCAGTTCTTC. Protein product: CASSYSIRGRQFGQFF. The J gene is TRBJ2-1, the V gene TRBV6-2 or TRBV6-3, with D maybe TRBD1 (5 bases). Per the germline V gene, CDR1 is MNHEY and CDR2 is SVGEGT. The CDR3 is 16 residues long. Trimming took off 0 bases at V and 12 bases at J, with 21 bases between the two ends.

This chain connects TRBV6-1 to TRBJ1-1, with D perhaps matching TRBD1 (5 bases). Germline V lookup: CDR1 MNHNS, CDR2 SASEGT. The V end was cut by 4 bases, the J end by 1 base, with 13 bases between. This CDR3 is 15 amino acids long. The DNA for the CDR3 is TGTGCCAGCAGTGCGAGGTCCGGGGCGAACACTGAAGCTTTCTTT. Translating gives CASSARSGANTEAFF.

This clonotype has more than one count but fewer than ten. This chain joins TRBV7-2 and TRBJ2-3; D may be TRBD2 (6 bases). Germline V CDR1 and CDR2: SGHTA, FQGNSA. Trimming took 0 bases from V and 6 from J, leaving 22 bases between them. This CDR3 spans 18 amino acids. CDR3 DNA sequence: TGTGCCAGCAGCTTAGCGCTCCGACTAGTCGGTGGAATGGATACGCAGTATTTT. Amino acid sequence: CASSLALRLVGGMDTQYF.

This clonotype has just a few counts. V and J are TRBV5-6 and TRBJ2-5; D ambiguous. The CDR3 consists of 12 residues. Trimming stripped 0 bases from V and 14 bases from J, with 14 bases between. Looked up from germline, CDR1 is SGHDT and CDR2 is YYEEEE. This CDR3 is CASSLEGTESYF. DNA of the CDR3: TGTGCCAGCAGCTTGGAAGGCACCGAAAGTTACTTC.

The V gene is TRBV7-9, the J gene TRBJ2-7; TRBD2 might be the D (6 bases). The CDR3 spans 12 residues. V was trimmed by 5 bases and J by 5 bases, leaving 10 bases between them. Germline values: CDR1 SEHNR, CDR2 FQNEAQ (reference sequence). DNA of the CDR3: TGTGCCAGCAGCCGACTAGAAAACGAGCAGTACTTC. Translating it yields CASSRLENEQYF.

The V and J genes are TRBV5-1 and TRBJ1-6; possibly TRBD1 for D (6 bases). Trimming took off 1 base at V and 7 bases at J, with 9 bases between the two ends. CDR3 size: 14 residues. CDR1 and CDR2 (germline): SGHRS, YFSETQ. The CDR3 DNA reads TGCGCCAGCAGCTTGACAGGGTGGAATTCACCCCTCCACTTT. Its protein is CASSLTGWNSPLHF.

This clonotype was detected ten times or more. The chain links TRBV5-1 to TRBJ2-7; 7 bases line up with TRBD1. The CDR3 loop spans 14 amino acids. In germline, CDR1 is SGHRS, CDR2 YFSETQ. V lost 3 bases, J lost 1 base, and 4 bases stayed unmatched. The CDR3 DNA reads as TGCGCCAGCAGCTCGACAGGGATTTCCTACGAGCAGTACTTC. Protein: CASSSTGISYEQYF.

The chain is built from TRBV7-3 and TRBJ2-7, with D unresolved. The germline gives CDR1 SGHTA, CDR2 FQGTGA. This CDR3 has 13 residues. V was shortened by 6 bases and J by 2 bases, with 11 bases between the two germline ends. The CDR3 coding sequence is TGTGCCAGCAGTCTACACCACACCTACGAGCAGTACTTC. As protein: CASSLHHTYEQYF.

The V and J genes are TRBV30 and TRBJ2-1, with D possibly being TRBD2 (5 bases). Germline values: CDR1 GTSNPN, CDR2 SVGIG (reference sequence). The V end was cut by 1 base, the J end by 4 bases, with 8 bases between. The CDR3 sequence is 13 residues long. The CDR3 region has the DNA TGTGCCTGGAGTGAACTAGAATACAATGAGCAGTTCTTC. Translating gives CAWSELEYNEQFF.

The chain uses TRBV18 and TRBJ2-7, with D uncertain. Trimming pared 8 bases from V and 3 bases from J, leaving 11 bases between. Germline values: CDR1 KGHSH, CDR2 LQKENI. The CDR3 extends over 12 amino acids. DNA of the CDR3: TGTGCCAGCACCGTATCGGGCTACGAGCAGTACTTC. Amino acids: CASTVSGYEQYF.

The genes are TRBV15 and TRBJ2-7; D is unclear. Trimming took off 0 bases at V and 0 bases at J, with 9 bases between the two ends. The CDR3 consists of 15 residues. CDR1 is LNHNV, CDR2 YYDKDF, per germline (reference sequence). The CDR3 DNA follows: TGTGCCACCAGCAGAGACGAACTGAGCTCCTACGAGCAGTACTTC. Translation: CATSRDELSSYEQYF.

V and J are TRBV9 and TRBJ2-5; TRBD2 aligns across 9 bases. The V segment lost 2 bases and the J segment 3 bases; nucleotides outside the gene matches: 8. Germline values: CDR1 SGDLS, CDR2 YYNGEE. CDR3 length: 16 residues. The CDR3 bases are TGTGCCAGCAGCGTTCGGGGTAGCGGGGGTAAAGAGACCCAGTACTTC. Amino acid sequence: CASSVRGSGGKETQYF.

This clonotype was counted only a few times. The chain recombines TRBV6-1 with TRBJ2-1; D may be TRBD1 (6 bases). The germline CDR1 and CDR2 sequences are MNHNS and SASEGT. With 6 bases removed from V and 8 bases from J, the gap between germline ends came to 20 bases. The CDR3 covers 15 residues. CDR3 loop: CASSPGQPGSDEQFF. CDR3 in DNA: TGTGCCAGCAGCCCCGGACAGCCCGGCTCAGATGAGCAGTTCTTC.

This clonotype came up a few times. The chain has TRBV9 and TRBJ2-7; D is ambiguous. In germline, CDR1 is SGDLS, CDR2 YYNGEE. V shed 4 bases and J shed 7 bases, with 18 bases lying between them. The CDR3 sequence is 14 residues long. The CDR3 DNA sequence: TGTGCCAGCAGCCCCCCTCGGAGAGGATGGGAGCAGTACTTC. It encodes CASSPPRRGWEQYF.

This clonotype was picked up a small number of times. This chain links TRBV20-1 with TRBJ2-3; a possible D gene is TRBD1 (5 bases). V was shortened by 3 bases and J by 1 base, with 8 bases between the two germline ends. Germline CDR1 is DFQATT and CDR2 is SNEGSKA (reference sequence). The length of the CDR3 is 13 residues. The CDR3 spells CSASRARTDTQYF. DNA for the CDR3: TGCAGTGCTAGCAGGGCACGCACAGATACGCAGTATTTT.

This clonotype was seen more than once but under ten times. This chain joins TRBV11-2 and TRBJ2-7, with D perhaps being TRBD1 or TRBD2 (8 bases each). V dropped 8 bases and J dropped 3 bases, with 29 bases sitting between them. The CDR3 runs to 18 residues. Germline V lookup: CDR1 SGHAT, CDR2 FQNNGV. CDR3 region: CASHTQGAKRERVYEQYF. The CDR3, as DNA: TGTGCCAGCCATACCCAGGGGGCTAAGCGGGAGAGGGTCTACGAGCAGTACTTC.

This clonotype was picked up a small number of times. The chain recombines TRBV15 with TRBJ1-4; unclear D gene. The CDR3 consists of 12 residues. CDR1 and CDR2 from the germline V gene are LNHNV and YYDKDF (reference sequence). The V end lost 1 base, the J end lost 13 bases, and 10 bases lay between the germline ends. The CDR3 DNA reads TGTGCCACCAGCAGAGCTAATGAGGGACTGTTTTTT. Translated: CATSRANEGLFF.

The rearrangement joins TRBV20-1 to TRBJ2-5; perhaps TRBD2 as D (5 bases). The CDR3 is made up of 13 amino acids. Germline CDR1 DFQATT, CDR2 SNEGSKA (reference sequence). The V gene lost 5 bases and the J gene lost 5 bases, with 15 bases spanning the gap. The CDR3 spells CSARQGVAETQYF. The CDR3 DNA reads TGCAGTGCTCGGCAAGGAGTAGCGGAGACCCAGTACTTC.

The sample holds many counts of this clonotype. This rearrangement joins TRBV4-1 to TRBJ2-1, with 11 bases identical to TRBD1. The CDR3 has 15 residues. V was clipped by 4 bases and J by 4 bases; unmatched bases: 3. The germline V gene encodes CDR1 MGHRA and CDR2 YSYEKL. CDR3 in DNA: TGCGCCAGCAGCCCAGGGACAGGGGGGTACAATGAGCAGTTCTTC. Translating gives CASSPGTGGYNEQFF.

This clonotype has more than one count but fewer than ten. The V gene is TRBV29-1, the J gene TRBJ2-2; tentatively, D is TRBD1 (6 bases). This CDR3 region has 12 residues. V shed 7 bases and J shed 6 bases, with 12 bases lying between them. Germline CDR1 and CDR2: SQVTM and ANQGSEA. The CDR3 protein is CSAAGESGELFF. DNA of the CDR3: TGCAGCGCCGCAGGGGAATCCGGGGAGCTGTTTTTT.

This clonotype showed up just a few times. The gene calls are TRBV12-3 or TRBV12-4 and TRBJ1-1; D is unclear. V lost 3 bases to trimming and J lost 3 bases, with 14 bases between them. The CDR3 is made up of 15 amino acids. CDR3 sequence reads: CASSLRGSEHTEAFF. CDR3 nucleotides: TGTGCCAGCAGTTTGCGGGGAAGCGAACACACTGAAGCTTTCTTT.

The chain uses TRBV7-2 and TRBJ2-7; D is uncertain. The CDR3 has 13 amino acids. The V end lost 5 bases, the J end lost 0 bases, and 8 bases lay between the germline ends. Germline V lookup: CDR1 SGHTA, CDR2 FQGNSA. In DNA, the CDR3 is TGTGCCAGCAGCGAAAACCCCTCCTACGAGCAGTACTTC. Its protein is CASSENPSYEQYF.

About this clonotype itself: This may stem from a read error, because a much larger clone lies one nucleotide away. V and J are TRBV5-1 and TRBJ2-2, with D perhaps matching TRBD1 or TRBD2 (5 bases each). The germline gives CDR1 SGHRS, CDR2 YFSETQ. The CDR3 length is 14 residues. CDR3 nucleotide sequence: TGCGCCAGCAACGTATCCCCGAACACCGGGGACCTGTTTTTT. Protein product: CASNVSPNTGDLFF.

The genes are TRBV5-1 and TRBJ2-7, with D tentatively TRBD1 or TRBD2 (6 bases each). Trimming took 0 bases from V and 6 from J, leaving 13 bases between them. The V gene's germline CDR1 is SGHRS and CDR2 YFSETQ. The CDR3 runs 14 residues. CDR3 in amino acids: CASSLGTQGGEQYF. The DNA of the CDR3 is TGCGCCAGCAGCTTGGGAACACAGGGAGGCGAGCAGTACTTC. Based on the CDR3 plus reference TRBV5-1 and TRBJ2-7, the full variable domain is KAGVTQTPRYLIKTRGQQVTLSCSPISGHRSVSWYQQTPGQGLQFLFEYFSETQRNKGNFPGRFSGRQFSNSRSEMNVSTLELGDSALYLCASSLGTQGGEQYFGPGTRLTVT.

The chain recombines TRBV4-1 with TRBJ2-1, with D perhaps TRBD2 (6 bases). Germline V gene data show CDR1 as MGHRA and CDR2 as YSYEKL. CDR3 length equals 14 residues. Between the trimmed V and J ends, which lost 4 bases and 6 bases, there was a span of 13 bases. In DNA form, the CDR3 reads TGCGCCAGCAGCCCACAGGAGGGGACCAATGAGCAGTTCTTC. Translation: CASSPQEGTNEQFF.

The chain uses TRBV7-2 and TRBJ2-7, with 9 bases aligning to TRBD1. The CDR3 totals 15 residues. Looked up from germline, CDR1 is SGHTA and CDR2 is FQGNSA. J lost 3 bases, V lost 3 bases, and 6 bases had no gene match. Written as DNA, the CDR3 is TGTGCCAGCAGCTTGAAGGGACAGGGACGCTACGAGCAGTACTTC. It translates to CASSLKGQGRYEQYF.

This clonotype was counted only a few times. V is TRBV4-2 and J is TRBJ2-2; D gene uncertain. This CDR3 region has 15 residues. The V end lost 3 bases, the J end lost 6 bases, and 14 bases lay between the germline ends. The germline V gene has CDR1 LGHNA and CDR2 YNFKEQ. The CDR3 coding sequence is TGTGCCAGCAGCCATAAGGACCTAGTCTCCGGGGAGCTGTTTTTT. Protein product: CASSHKDLVSGELFF.

V gene TRBV12-3 or TRBV12-4 combines with J gene TRBJ1-5; no definite D call. The CDR3 runs to 13 residues. V was shortened by 2 bases and J by 7 bases, with 9 bases between the two germline ends. The CDR3 is CASSLWGLQPQHF. In nucleotides, the CDR3 is TGTGCCAGCAGTTTATGGGGATTACAGCCCCAGCATTTT.